In its sample, the clone carrying this T cell receptor (beta chain) was seen a few times. As yet, its antigen is unknown. Profiled with immunoSEQ multiplex PCR; TCRdb holds only in-frame clones, not every one. The sample includes approximately 42,000 clones, around three quarters seen only once; the top ten take about 1.1%. This specimen comes from a study of memory CD4+ T cells and cytomegalovirus serostatus. Study-level information: Donors were healthy Belgian adults, 10 or so CMV seropositive and about 24 seronegative. Study results and caveats: About 40% of the roughly 150 known CMV-associated TCRbeta sequences appeared in CD4+ memory.

The sort gate was single viable CD3+CD4+CD8-CD45RO+ cells for memory CD4+ T cells. Donors' CMV status reflects serum IgG against pp150, pp28, p38, p52. Input material: memory CD4+ T cells from blood. The TCR comes from an adult in good health and CMV-seronegative.

This CDR3 is CASSTQGGGTGEQFF. In DNA, the CDR3 is TGTGCCAGCAGCACCCAGGGAGGGGGAACGGGTGAGCAGTTCTTC. The J gene is TRBJ2-1, the V gene TRBV11-1, with D maybe TRBD2 (7 bases). Trimming removed 5 bases from V and 9 bases from J, with 20 bases in between. The CDR3 consists of 15 residues. Germline values: CDR1 SGHAT, CDR2 FQDESV (reference sequence).